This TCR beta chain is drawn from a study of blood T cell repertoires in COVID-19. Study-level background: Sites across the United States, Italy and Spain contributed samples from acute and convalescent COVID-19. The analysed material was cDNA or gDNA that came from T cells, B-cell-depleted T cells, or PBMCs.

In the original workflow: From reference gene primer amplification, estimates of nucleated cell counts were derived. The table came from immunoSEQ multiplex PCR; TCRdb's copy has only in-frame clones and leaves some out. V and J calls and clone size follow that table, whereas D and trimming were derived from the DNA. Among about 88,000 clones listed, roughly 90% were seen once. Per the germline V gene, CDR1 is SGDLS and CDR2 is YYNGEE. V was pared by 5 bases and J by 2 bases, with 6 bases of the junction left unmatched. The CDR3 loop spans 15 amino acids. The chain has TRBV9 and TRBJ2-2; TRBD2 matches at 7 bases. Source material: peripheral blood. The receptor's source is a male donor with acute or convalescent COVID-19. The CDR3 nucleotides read TGTGCCAGCAGTCGCGGGGGACCTAACACCGGGGAGCTGTTTTTT. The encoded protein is CASSRGGPNTGELFF. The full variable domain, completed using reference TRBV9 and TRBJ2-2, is DSGVTQTPKHLITATGQRVTLRCSPRSGDLSVYWYQQSLDQGLQFLIQYYNGEERAKGNILERFSAQQFPDLHSELNLSSLELGDSALYFCASSRGGPNTGELFFGEGSRLTVL.